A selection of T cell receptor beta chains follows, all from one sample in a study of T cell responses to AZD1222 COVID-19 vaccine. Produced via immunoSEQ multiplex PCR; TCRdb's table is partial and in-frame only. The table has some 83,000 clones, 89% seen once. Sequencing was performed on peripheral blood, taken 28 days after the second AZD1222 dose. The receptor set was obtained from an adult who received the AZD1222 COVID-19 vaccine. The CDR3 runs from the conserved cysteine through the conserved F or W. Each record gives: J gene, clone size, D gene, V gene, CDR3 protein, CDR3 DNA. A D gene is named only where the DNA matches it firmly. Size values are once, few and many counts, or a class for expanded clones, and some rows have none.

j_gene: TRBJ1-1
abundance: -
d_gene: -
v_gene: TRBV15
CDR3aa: CATTPTGYTEAFF
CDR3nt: TGTGCCACCACCCCTACGGGCTACACTGAAGCTTTCTTT

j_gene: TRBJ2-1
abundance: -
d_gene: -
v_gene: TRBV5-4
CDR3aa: CASSFTGYNEQFF
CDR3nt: TGTGCCAGCAGTTTTACTGGGTACAATGAGCAGTTCTTC

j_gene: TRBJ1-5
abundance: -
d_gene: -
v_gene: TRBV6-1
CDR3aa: CASSEAAVYSNQPQHF
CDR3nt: TGTGCCAGCAGTGAAGCGGCAGTTTATAGCAATCAGCCCCAGCATTTT

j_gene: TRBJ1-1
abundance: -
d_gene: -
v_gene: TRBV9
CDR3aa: CASSAGPPEAFF
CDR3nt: TGTGCCAGCAGCGCGGGACCCCCTGAAGCTTTCTTT

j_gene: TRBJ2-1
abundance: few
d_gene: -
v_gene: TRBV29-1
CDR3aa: CSAQWWAASSYNEQFF
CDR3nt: TGCAGCGCCCAGTGGTGGGCGGCCAGCTCCTACAATGAGCAGTTCTTC

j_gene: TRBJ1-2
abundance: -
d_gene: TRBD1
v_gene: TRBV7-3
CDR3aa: CASSWDSRDYGYTF
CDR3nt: TGTGCCAGCAGCTGGGACAGCCGGGACTATGGCTACACCTTC

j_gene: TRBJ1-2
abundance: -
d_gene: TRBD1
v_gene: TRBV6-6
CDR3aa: CASQGQGYYGYTF
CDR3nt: TGTGCCAGCCAAGGACAGGGGTACTATGGCTACACCTTC

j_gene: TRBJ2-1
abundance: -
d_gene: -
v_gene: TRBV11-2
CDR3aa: CASSLVGIQFF
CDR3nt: TGTGCCAGCAGCTTAGTGGGGATACAGTTCTTC

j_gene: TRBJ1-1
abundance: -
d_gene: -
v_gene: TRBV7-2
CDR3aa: CASSLVAANTEAFF
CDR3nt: TGTGCCAGCAGCTTAGTCGCAGCGAACACTGAAGCTTTCTTT

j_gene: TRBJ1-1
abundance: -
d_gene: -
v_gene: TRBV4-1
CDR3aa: CASSPLEGENTEAFF
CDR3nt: TGCGCCAGCAGCCCCTTGGAGGGCGAGAACACTGAAGCTTTCTTT

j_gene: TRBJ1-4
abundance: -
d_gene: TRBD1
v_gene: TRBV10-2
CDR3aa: CASSEWTGNEKLFF
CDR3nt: TGCGCCAGCAGTGAGTGGACAGGAAATGAAAAACTGTTTTTT

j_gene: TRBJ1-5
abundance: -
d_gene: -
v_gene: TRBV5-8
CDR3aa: CASVGSGRLFNQPQHF
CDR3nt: TGTGCCAGCGTGGGGTCAGGGCGACTGTTCAATCAGCCCCAGCATTTT

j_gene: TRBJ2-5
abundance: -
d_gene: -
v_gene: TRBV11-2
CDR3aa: CASSGIPQAQYF
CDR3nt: TGTGCCAGCAGCGGGATACCCCAGGCCCAGTACTTC

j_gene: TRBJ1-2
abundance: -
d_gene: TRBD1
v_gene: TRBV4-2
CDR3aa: CASSLTGTGEYYGYTF
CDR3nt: TGTGCCAGCAGCCTAACCGGGACAGGAGAATACTATGGCTACACCTTC

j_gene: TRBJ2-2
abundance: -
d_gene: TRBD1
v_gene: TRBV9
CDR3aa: CASSGGDREVLFF
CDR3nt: TGTGCCAGCAGCGGCGGGGACAGGGAGGTGCTGTTTTTT

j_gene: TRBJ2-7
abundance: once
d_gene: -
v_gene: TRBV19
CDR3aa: CASSPSRYEQYF
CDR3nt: TGTGCCAGTAGTCCCTCGCGCTACGAGCAGTACTTC

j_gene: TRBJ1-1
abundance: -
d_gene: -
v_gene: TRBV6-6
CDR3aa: CASTYPETGDTEAFF
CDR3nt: TGTGCCAGCACCTATCCTGAGACGGGGGACACTGAAGCTTTCTTT

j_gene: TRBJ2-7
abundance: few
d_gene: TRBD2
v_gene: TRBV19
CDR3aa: CASSSGGGVYEQYF
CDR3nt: TGTGCCAGTAGTTCGGGCGGGGGAGTTTACGAGCAGTACTTC

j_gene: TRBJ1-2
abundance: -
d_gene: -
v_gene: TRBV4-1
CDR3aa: CASSQDPREPAGYTF
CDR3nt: TGCGCCAGCAGCCAAGACCCCAGGGAGCCGGCTGGCTACACCTTC

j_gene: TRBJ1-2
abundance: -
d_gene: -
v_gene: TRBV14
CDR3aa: CASSQDQSTYGYTF
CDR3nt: TGTGCCAGCAGCCAAGATCAGAGCACCTATGGCTACACCTTC

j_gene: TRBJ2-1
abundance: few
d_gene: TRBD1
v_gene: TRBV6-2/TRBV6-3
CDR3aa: CASSRGTGGNEQFF
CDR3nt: TGTGCCAGCAGTCGAGGGACAGGGGGCAATGAGCAGTTCTTC

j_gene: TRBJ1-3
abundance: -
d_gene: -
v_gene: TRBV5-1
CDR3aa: CASSLGAYSGNTIYF
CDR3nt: TGCGCCAGCAGCTTAGGAGCGTACTCTGGAAACACCATATATTTT

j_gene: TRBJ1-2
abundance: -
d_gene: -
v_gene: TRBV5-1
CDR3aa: CASSLTNYGYTF
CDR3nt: TGCGCCAGCAGCTTAACTAACTATGGCTACACCTTC

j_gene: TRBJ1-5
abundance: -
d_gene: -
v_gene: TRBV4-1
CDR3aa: CASSQVWLSNQPQHF
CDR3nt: TGCGCCAGCAGCCAGGTATGGTTAAGCAATCAGCCCCAGCATTTT

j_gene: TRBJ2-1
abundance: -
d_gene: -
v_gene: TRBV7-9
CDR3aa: CASSLSAIEQFF
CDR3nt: TGTGCCAGCAGCTTAAGCGCCATTGAGCAGTTCTTC

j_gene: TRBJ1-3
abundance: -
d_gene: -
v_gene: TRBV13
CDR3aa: CASSLENVGNTIYF
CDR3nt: TGTGCCAGCAGCTTAGAAAACGTGGGAAACACCATATATTTT

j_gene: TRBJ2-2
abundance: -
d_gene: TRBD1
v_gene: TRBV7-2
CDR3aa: CASSFLGQGNTGELFF
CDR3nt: TGTGCCAGCAGCTTCCTGGGACAGGGGAACACCGGGGAGCTGTTTTTT

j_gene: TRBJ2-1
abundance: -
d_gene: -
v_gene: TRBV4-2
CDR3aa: CASSQEAGILGYEQFF
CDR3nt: TGTGCCAGCAGCCAAGAGGCGGGAATTTTGGGCTATGAGCAGTTCTTC

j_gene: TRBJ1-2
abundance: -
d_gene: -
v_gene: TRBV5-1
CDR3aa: CASSWDKGGPYGYTF
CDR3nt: TGCGCCAGCAGTTGGGACAAGGGGGGCCCTTATGGCTACACCTTC

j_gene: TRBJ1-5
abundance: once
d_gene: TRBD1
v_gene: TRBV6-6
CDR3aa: CASSRGTAEQPQHF
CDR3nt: TGTGCCAGCAGTCGCGGGACAGCGGAACAGCCCCAGCATTTT

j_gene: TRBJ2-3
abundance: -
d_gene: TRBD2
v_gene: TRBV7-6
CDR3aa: CASSSELAGGADTQYF
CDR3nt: TGTGCCAGCAGCTCAGAACTAGCGGGGGGGGCGGATACGCAGTATTTT

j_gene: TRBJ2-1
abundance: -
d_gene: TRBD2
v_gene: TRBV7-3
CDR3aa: CASSLWAGGINEQFF
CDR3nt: TGTGCCAGCAGCTTATGGGCGGGGGGCATCAATGAGCAGTTCTTC

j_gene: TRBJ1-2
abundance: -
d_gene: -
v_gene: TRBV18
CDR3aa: CASSPADGYGYTF
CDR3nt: TGTGCCAGCTCACCGGCAGACGGCTATGGCTACACCTTC

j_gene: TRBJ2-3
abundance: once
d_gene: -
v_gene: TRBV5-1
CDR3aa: CASSLRGTDTQYF
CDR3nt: TGCGCCAGCAGCTTGAGGGGCACAGATACGCAGTATTTT

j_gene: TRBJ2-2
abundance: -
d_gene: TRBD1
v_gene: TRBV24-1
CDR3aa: CATRGQGAGELFF
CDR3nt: TGTGCCACCAGAGGACAGGGGGCCGGGGAGCTGTTTTTT

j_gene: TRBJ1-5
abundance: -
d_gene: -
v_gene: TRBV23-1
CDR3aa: CASSRGYGNQPQHF
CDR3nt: TGCGCCAGCAGTCGCGGGTATGGCAATCAGCCCCAGCATTTT

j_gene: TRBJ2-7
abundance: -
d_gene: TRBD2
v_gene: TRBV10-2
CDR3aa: CASRLAGAWDEQYF
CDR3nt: TGCGCCAGCAGACTAGCGGGGGCCTGGGACGAGCAGTACTTC